A single sample gave rise to the 2 T cell receptor beta chains below, sequenced in a study of T cell clonality in common variable immunodeficiency. Using immunoSEQ multiplex PCR, the repertoire was profiled, and TCRdb retains in-frame clones only, with some absent. The profile covers about 52,000 clones, none occurring a single time. Material: peripheral blood mononuclear cells. The receptors come from a person aged 18 to 75 in good health.

This clone came up many times. The observed sequence ends 3 residues before the CDR3 terminus, with the missing tail filled in from the germline J gene. The rearrangement links TRBV6-2 or TRBV6-3 to TRBJ2-5; 9 bases align to TRBD2. Per germline, CDR1 MNHEY and CDR2 SVGEGT. The CDR3 loop spans 17 amino acids. J gave up 3 bases and V 5 bases, and 13 bases lay outside the gene matches. The DNA read from the CDR3 is TGTGCCAGCAGTCCCCGCCAGCGGGAGGCTGGGGAAGAGACC. This translates into CASSPRQREAGEET. The whole CDR3 sequence is CASSPRQREAGEETQYF.

At least ten counts were recorded for this clone. Read coverage stops 3 residues before the CDR3 terminus; the germline J gene supplies the remainder. The chain is built from TRBV20-1 and TRBJ2-7; TRBD1 matches at 10 bases. The trim removed 4 bases at V and 3 bases at J, leaving 6 bases unmatched. Looked up from germline, CDR1 is DFQATT and CDR2 is SNEGSKA (reference sequence). This CDR3 contains 14 residues. The CDR3 here is CSAKGQGGVYEQYF. Incomplete CDR3 DNA: TGCAGTGCTAAAGGACAGGGGGGGGTCTACGAG.